A selection of T cell receptor beta chains follows, all from one sample in a study of vaccination effects on CD4 cells after COVID-19. Measured with immunoSEQ multiplex PCR; TCRdb has only the in-frame clones, and not every one. There are around 65,000 clones in the sample; around 78% occur only once, and 0.95% to 1.5% lies in the top ten. Their recognized antigens are unknown. The sample in question was CD4+ T cells from PBMCs cultured with HCoV-229E spike peptides, obtained after COVID-19 vaccination. The receptors stem from a human donor who received a COVID-19 vaccine. CDR3s include the opening cysteine and the closing phenylalanine or tryptophan. Fields, in order: CDR3 protein, D gene, V gene, J gene. A D gene is named only where the DNA matches it firmly.

CDR3aa: CASSPGQGVEQRFF; d_gene: TRBD1; v_gene: TRBV18; j_gene: TRBJ2-1
CDR3aa: CSGGRMNTEAFF; d_gene: NA; v_gene: TRBV29-1; j_gene: TRBJ1-1
CDR3aa: CASSFGTEQETQYF; d_gene: NA; v_gene: TRBV5-6; j_gene: TRBJ2-5
CDR3aa: CATSRTQQGNLAKNIQYF; d_gene: TRBD1; v_gene: TRBV15; j_gene: TRBJ2-4
CDR3aa: CAWSVRPYPTNEKLFF; d_gene: NA; v_gene: TRBV30; j_gene: TRBJ1-4
CDR3aa: CASSLQGVTGELFF; d_gene: TRBD1; v_gene: TRBV7-9; j_gene: TRBJ2-2
CDR3aa: CASSVEGAGYSPLHF; d_gene: TRBD1; v_gene: TRBV9; j_gene: TRBJ1-6
CDR3aa: CASSIGTSTNEKLFF; d_gene: NA; v_gene: TRBV19; j_gene: TRBJ1-4
CDR3aa: CASSQGAGYGYTF; d_gene: TRBD1; v_gene: TRBV6-5; j_gene: TRBJ1-2
CDR3aa: CASSFGQGSTDTQYF; d_gene: TRBD1; v_gene: TRBV9; j_gene: TRBJ2-3
CDR3aa: CATSRDHRAGQGSGYTF; d_gene: TRBD1; v_gene: TRBV15; j_gene: TRBJ1-2
CDR3aa: CASSVVQNTEAFF; d_gene: NA; v_gene: TRBV9; j_gene: TRBJ1-1
CDR3aa: CASSQWGTGVDTQYF; d_gene: TRBD1; v_gene: TRBV14; j_gene: TRBJ2-3
CDR3aa: CASRPPGQKVNTGELFF; d_gene: TRBD1; v_gene: TRBV5-1; j_gene: TRBJ2-2
CDR3aa: CASSLMGQGGTQYF; d_gene: TRBD1; v_gene: TRBV5-6; j_gene: TRBJ2-5
CDR3aa: CASSEQGGIYGYTF; d_gene: TRBD1; v_gene: TRBV6-1; j_gene: TRBJ1-2
CDR3aa: CASRRGTGNEKLFF; d_gene: NA; v_gene: TRBV2; j_gene: TRBJ1-4
CDR3aa: CASSADRVYGYTF; d_gene: TRBD1; v_gene: TRBV12-3/TRBV12-4; j_gene: TRBJ1-2
CDR3aa: CASRLTGSGSYNEQFF; d_gene: NA; v_gene: TRBV2; j_gene: TRBJ2-1
CDR3aa: CASSPLLGEKLFF; d_gene: NA; v_gene: TRBV12-3/TRBV12-4; j_gene: TRBJ1-4
CDR3aa: CATSELNEQFF; d_gene: NA; v_gene: TRBV24-1; j_gene: TRBJ2-1
CDR3aa: CASSPTGHNNQPQHF; d_gene: NA; v_gene: TRBV3-1/TRBV3-2; j_gene: TRBJ1-5
CDR3aa: CASSYRGQGNQPQHF; d_gene: TRBD1; v_gene: TRBV6-5; j_gene: TRBJ1-5
CDR3aa: CASSLRQGAITGELFF; d_gene: TRBD1; v_gene: TRBV7-2; j_gene: TRBJ2-2
CDR3aa: CASSQATGGNSNQPQHF; d_gene: NA; v_gene: TRBV4-1; j_gene: TRBJ1-5
CDR3aa: CASRQQGGLPDTQYF; d_gene: NA; v_gene: TRBV5-1; j_gene: TRBJ2-3